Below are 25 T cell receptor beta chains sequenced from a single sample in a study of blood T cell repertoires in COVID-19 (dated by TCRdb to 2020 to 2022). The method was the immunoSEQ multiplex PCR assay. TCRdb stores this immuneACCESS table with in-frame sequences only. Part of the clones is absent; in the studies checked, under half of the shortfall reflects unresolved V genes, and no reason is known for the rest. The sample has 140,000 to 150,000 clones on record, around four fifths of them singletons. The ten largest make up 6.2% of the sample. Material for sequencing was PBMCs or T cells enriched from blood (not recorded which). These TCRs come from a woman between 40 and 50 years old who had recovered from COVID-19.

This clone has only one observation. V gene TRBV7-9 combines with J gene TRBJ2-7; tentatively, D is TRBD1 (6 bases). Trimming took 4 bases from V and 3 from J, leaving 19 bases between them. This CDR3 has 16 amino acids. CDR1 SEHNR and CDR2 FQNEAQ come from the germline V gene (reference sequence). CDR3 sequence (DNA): TGTGCCAGCAGCTCGTCAAACAGGGAATATCACTACGAGCAGTACTTC. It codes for CASSSSNREYHYEQYF.

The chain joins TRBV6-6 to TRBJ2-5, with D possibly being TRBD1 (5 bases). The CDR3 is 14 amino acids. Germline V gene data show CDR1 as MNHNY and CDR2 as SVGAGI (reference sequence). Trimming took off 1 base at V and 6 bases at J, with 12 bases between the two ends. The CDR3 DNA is TGTGCCAGCAGTTACTTCGCAGGGAAGAAGACCCAGTACTTC. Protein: CASSYFAGKKTQYF.

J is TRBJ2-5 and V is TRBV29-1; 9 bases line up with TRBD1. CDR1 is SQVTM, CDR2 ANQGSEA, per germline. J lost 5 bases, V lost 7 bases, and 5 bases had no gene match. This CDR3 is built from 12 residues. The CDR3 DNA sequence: TGCAGCGCACAGGGGGCAGGGGAGACCCAGTACTTC. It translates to CSAQGAGETQYF.

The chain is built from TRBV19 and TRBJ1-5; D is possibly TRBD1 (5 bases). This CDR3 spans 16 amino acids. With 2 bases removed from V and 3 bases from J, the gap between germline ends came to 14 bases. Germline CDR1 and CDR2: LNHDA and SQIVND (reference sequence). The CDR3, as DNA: TGTGCCAGTAGTATAAGACCAGGACATCTCAATCAGCCCCAGCATTTT. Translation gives CASSIRPGHLNQPQHF.

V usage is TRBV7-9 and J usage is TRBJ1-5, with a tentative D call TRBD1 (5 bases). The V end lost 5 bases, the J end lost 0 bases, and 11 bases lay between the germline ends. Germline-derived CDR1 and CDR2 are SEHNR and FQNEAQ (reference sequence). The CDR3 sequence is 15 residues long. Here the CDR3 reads CASSATGYSNQPQHF. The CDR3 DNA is TGTGCCAGCAGCGCCACAGGATATAGCAATCAGCCCCAGCATTTT.

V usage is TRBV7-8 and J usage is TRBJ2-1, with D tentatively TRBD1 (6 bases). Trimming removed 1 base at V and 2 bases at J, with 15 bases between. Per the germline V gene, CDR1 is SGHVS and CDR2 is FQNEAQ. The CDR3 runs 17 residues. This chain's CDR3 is CASSLEWGTIAYNEQFF. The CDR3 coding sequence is TGTGCCAGCAGCTTAGAATGGGGGACAATTGCCTACAATGAGCAGTTCTTC.

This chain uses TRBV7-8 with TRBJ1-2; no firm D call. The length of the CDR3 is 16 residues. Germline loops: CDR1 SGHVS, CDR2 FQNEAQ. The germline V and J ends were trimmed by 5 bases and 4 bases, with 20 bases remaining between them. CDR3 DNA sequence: TGTGCCAGCAGCCGCGCGGGGTCCCTGAATGTCTATGGCTACACCTTC. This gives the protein CASSRAGSLNVYGYTF.

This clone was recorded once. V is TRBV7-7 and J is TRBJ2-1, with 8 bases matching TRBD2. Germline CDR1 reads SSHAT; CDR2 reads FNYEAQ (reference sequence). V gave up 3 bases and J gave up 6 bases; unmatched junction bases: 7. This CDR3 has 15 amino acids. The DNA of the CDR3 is TGTGCCAGCAGCTTCGGTCTAGCGGGCACCAATGAGCAGTTCTTC. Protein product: CASSFGLAGTNEQFF.

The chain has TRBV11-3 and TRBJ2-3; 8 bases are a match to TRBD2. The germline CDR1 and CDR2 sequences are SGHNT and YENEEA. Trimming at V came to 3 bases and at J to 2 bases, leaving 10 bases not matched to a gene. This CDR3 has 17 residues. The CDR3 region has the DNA TGTGCCAGCAGCTTGGGTCGGCGGGAGGTAGACACAGATACGCAGTATTTT. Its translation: CASSLGRREVDTDTQYF.

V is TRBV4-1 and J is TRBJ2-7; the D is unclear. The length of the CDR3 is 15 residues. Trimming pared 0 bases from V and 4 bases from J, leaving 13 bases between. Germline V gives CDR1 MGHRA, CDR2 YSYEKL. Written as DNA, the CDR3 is TGCGCCAGCAGCCAAGATTCAGGCAATCTGTACGAGCAGTACTTC. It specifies CASSQDSGNLYEQYF.

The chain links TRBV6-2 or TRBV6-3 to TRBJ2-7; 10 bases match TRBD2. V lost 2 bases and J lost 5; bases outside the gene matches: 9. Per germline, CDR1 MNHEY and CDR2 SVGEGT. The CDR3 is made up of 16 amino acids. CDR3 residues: CASSYGELAGPDEQYF. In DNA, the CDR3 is TGTGCCAGCAGTTACGGCGAACTAGCGGGGCCGGACGAGCAGTACTTC.

CDR3 protein: CASSLLAGGETQYF. In DNA form, the CDR3 reads TGTGCCAGCAGCTTACTAGCGGGGGGAGAGACCCAGTACTTC. V is TRBV3-1 (or the pseudogene TRBV3-2) and J is TRBJ2-5, with 12 bases matching TRBD2. Germline V gene sequence: CDR1 LGHDT, CDR2 YNNKEL (reference sequence). The junction had 2 bases not matched to a gene; V was cut back by 5 bases and J by 4 bases. The CDR3 spans 14 residues.

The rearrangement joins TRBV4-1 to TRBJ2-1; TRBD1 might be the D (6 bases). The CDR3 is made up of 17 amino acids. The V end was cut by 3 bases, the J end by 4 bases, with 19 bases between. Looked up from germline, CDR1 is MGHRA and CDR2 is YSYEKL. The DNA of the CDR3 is TGCGCCAGCAGCCAGAGTCCTGAGCGGACAGCGTACAATGAGCAGTTCTTC. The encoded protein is CASSQSPERTAYNEQFF.

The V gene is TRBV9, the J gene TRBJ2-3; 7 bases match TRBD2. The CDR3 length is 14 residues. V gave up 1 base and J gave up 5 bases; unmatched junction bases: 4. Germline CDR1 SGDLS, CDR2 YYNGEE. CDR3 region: CASSVRWEGDTQYF. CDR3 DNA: TGTGCCAGCAGCGTAAGGTGGGAGGGAGATACGCAGTATTTT.

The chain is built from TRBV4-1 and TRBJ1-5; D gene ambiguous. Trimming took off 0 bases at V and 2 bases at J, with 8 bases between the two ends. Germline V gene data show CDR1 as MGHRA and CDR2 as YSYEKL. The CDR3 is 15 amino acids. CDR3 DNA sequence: TGCGCCAGCAGCCAAGACCCCGTCGGCAATCAGCCCCAGCATTTT. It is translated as CASSQDPVGNQPQHF.

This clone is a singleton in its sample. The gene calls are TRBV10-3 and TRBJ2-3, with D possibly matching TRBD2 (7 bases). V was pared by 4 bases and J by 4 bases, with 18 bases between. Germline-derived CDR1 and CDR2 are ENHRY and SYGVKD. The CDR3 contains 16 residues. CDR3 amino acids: CAISVSAPGGADTQYF. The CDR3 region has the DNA TGTGCCATCAGTGTATCAGCTCCGGGGGGCGCAGATACGCAGTATTTT.

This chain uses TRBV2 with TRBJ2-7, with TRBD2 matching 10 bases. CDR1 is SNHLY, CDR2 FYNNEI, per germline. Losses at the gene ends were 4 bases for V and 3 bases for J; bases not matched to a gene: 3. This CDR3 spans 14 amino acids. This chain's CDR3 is CASSGTSGFYEQYF. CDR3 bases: TGTGCCAGCAGTGGGACTAGCGGCTTCTACGAGCAGTACTTC.

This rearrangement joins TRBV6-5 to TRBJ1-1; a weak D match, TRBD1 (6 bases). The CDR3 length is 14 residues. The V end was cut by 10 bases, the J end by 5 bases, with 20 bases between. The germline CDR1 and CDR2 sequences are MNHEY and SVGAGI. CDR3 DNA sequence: TGTGCCACCCGTTTGGGGGGGGCAGGAACTGAAGCTTTCTTT. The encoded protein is CATRLGGAGTEAFF.

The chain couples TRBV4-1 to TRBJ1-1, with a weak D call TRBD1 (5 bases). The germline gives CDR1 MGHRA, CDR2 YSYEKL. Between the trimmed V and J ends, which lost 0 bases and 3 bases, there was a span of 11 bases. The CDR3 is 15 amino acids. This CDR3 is CASSQDAGKDTEAFF. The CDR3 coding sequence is TGCGCCAGCAGCCAAGACGCAGGGAAAGACACTGAAGCTTTCTTT.

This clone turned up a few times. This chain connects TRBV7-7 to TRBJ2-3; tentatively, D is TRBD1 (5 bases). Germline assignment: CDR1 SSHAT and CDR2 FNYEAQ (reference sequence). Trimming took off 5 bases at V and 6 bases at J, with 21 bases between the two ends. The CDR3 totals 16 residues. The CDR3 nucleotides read TGTGCCAGCAGCCAAGGTATCGACAGTTTTAAGGATACGCAGTATTTT. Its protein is CASSQGIDSFKDTQYF.

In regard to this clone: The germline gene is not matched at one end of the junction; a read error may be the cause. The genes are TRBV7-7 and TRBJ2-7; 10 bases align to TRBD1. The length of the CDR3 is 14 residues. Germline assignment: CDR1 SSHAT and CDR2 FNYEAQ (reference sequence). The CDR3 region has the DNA TGTGCTAGCAGCTCCCGGGACAGGGGCTACGAGCAGTACTTC. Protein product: CASSSRDRGYEQYF.

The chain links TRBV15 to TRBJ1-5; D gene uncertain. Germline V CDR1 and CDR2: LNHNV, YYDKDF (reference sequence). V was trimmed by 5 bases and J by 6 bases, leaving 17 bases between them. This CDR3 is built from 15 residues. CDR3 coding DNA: TGTGCCACCAGCCCGTCTCCCGGGGTTAGTCAGCCCCAGCATTTT. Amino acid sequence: CATSPSPGVSQPQHF.

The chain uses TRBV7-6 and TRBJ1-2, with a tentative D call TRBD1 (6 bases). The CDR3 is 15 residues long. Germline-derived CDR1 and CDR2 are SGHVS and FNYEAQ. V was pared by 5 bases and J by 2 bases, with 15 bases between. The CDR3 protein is CASSQDPGHNYGYTF. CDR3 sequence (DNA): TGTGCCAGCAGCCAGGACCCGGGACACAACTATGGCTACACCTTC.

The chain's CDR3 is CATSRDRGQAGYGYTF. The CDR3 DNA is TGTGCCACCAGCAGAGATCGTGGACAGGCGGGGTATGGCTACACCTTC. The chain combines TRBV15 with TRBJ1-2, with 7 nucleotides matching TRBD1. The CDR3 has 16 residues. V lost 0 bases, J lost 5 bases, and 9 bases stayed unmatched. CDR1 LNHNV and CDR2 YYDKDF come from the germline V gene (reference sequence).

The CDR3 reads CASSLWEDTDTQYF. CDR3 DNA sequence: TGTGCCAGTAGTCTATGGGAGGACACAGATACGCAGTATTTT. The V and J genes are TRBV19 and TRBJ2-3; perhaps TRBD2 as D (6 bases). V was clipped by 5 bases and J by 2 bases, with 11 bases between them. The CDR3 contains 14 residues. CDR1 LNHDA and CDR2 SQIVND come from the germline V gene (reference sequence). The full variable domain, rest sourced from reference TRBV19 and TRBJ2-3, is DGGITQSPKYLFRKEGQNVTLSCEQNLNHDAMYWYRQDPGQGLRLIYYSQIVNDFQKGDIAEGYSVSREKKESFPLTVTSAQKNPTAFYLCASSLWEDTDTQYFGPGTRLTVL.